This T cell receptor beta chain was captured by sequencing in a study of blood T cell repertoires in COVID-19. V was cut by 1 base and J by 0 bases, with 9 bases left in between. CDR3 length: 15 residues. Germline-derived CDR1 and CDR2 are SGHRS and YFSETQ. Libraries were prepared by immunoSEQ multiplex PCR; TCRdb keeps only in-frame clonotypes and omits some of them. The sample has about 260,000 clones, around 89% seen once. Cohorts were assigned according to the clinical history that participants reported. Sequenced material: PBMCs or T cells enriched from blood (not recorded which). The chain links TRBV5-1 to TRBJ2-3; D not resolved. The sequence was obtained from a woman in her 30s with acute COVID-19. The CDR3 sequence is CASSLLGLSTDTQYF. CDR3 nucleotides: TGCGCCAGCAGCTTGCTGGGCCTCAGCACAGATACGCAGTATTTT.